The clone carrying this TCR beta chain was detected many times. Its antigen is still unknown. The sample is drawn from a study of response to subunit inactivated influenza vaccine. Study-level findings and limits: The authors suggested that every seasonal influenza vaccination recruits few new T cells.

J gave up 2 bases and V 6 bases, and 8 bases lay outside the gene matches. The CDR3 is 15 amino acids. TCRdb used MiXCR to reprocess the RT-PCR reads, holding one entry per CDR3 protein. The sample has 550,000 to 600,000 distinct CDR3 sequences, approximately 12% seen once. The clonotype originates from a man between 45 and 60 years old who received an inactivated influenza vaccine. Sequencing used PBMCs from blood, obtained on the day of vaccination. V is TRBV12-3 or TRBV12-4 and J is TRBJ2-3, with 7 bases fitting TRBD1. DNA for the CDR3: TGTGCCAGCAGACCAACAGGGGCCAACACAGATACGCAGTATTTT. Translating gives CASRPTGANTDTQYF.